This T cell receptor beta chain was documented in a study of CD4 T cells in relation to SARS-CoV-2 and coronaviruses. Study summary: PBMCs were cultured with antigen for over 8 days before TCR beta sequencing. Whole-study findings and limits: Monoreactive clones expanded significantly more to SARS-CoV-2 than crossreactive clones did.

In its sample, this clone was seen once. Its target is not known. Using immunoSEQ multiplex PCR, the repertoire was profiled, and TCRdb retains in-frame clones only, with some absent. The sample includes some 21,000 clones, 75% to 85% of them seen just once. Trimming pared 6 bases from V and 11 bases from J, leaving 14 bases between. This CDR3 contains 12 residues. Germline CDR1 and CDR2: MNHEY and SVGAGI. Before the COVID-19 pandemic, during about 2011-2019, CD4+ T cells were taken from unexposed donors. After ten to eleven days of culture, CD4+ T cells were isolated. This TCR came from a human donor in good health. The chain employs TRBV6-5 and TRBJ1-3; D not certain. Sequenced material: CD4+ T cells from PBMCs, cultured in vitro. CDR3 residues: CASRAPGGPIYF. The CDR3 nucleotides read TGTGCCAGCAGGGCGCCGGGAGGGCCCATATATTTT.